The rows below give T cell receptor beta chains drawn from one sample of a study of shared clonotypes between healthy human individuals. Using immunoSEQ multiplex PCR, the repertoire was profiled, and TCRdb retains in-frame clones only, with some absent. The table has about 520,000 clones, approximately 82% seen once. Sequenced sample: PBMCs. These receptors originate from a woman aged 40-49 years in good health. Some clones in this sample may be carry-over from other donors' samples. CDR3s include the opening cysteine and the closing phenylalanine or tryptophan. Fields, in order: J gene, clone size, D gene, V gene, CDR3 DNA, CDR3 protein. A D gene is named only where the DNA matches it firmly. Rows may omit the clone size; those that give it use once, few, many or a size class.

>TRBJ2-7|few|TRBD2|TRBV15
TGTGCCACCAGCAGGGGACTAGCGGAGCGGAGTTCCTACGAGCAGTACTTC
CATSRGLAERSSYEQYF
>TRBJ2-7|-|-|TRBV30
TGTGCCTGGAATTCTAACTTCGGGGTCGAGCAGTACTTC
CAWNSNFGVEQYF
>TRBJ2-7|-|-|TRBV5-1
TGCGCCAGCAGCTTGGGGGCGGCACCCTACGAGCAGTACTTC
CASSLGAAPYEQYF
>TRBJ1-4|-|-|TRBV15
TGTGCCACCAGCAGAGTGGGTGGAGCTAATGAAAAACTGTTTTTT
CATSRVGGANEKLFF
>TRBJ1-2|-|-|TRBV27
TGTGCCAGCAGAATGACGTCTAGCTATGGCTACACCTTC
CASRMTSSYGYTF
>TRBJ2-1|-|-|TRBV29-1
TGCAGCGTTGTGGGCAGGGGGGATTACAATGAGCAGTTCTTC
CSVVGRGDYNEQFF
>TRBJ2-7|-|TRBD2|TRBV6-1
TGTGCCAGCAGTGGGTCTAGCGGGAAACCCTACGAGCAGTACTTC
CASSGSSGKPYEQYF
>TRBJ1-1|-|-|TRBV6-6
TGTGCCAGCACCCTACACTGGAACACTGAAGCTTTCTTT
CASTLHWNTEAFF
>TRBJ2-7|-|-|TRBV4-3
TGCGCCAGCAGCCAAGATTGGGGCGTCGAGCAGTACTTC
CASSQDWGVEQYF
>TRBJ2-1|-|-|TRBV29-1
TGCAGCGTGCGGACAGACGGAATTACTTACAATGAGCAGTTCTTC
CSVRTDGITYNEQFF
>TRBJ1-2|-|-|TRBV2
TGTGCCAGCAGTGAAGGACCGACTAACTATGGCTACACCTTC
CASSEGPTNYGYTF
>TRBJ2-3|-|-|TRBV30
TGTGCCTGCGGCCAGTCCCGCACAGATACGCAGTATTTT
CACGQSRTDTQYF
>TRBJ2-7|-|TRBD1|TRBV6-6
TGTGCCAGCAGCAGACAGGGTTCAGACTACGAGCAGTACTTC
CASSRQGSDYEQYF
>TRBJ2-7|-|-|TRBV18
TGTGCCAGCTCAACTGAGCTAGGCGGCGAGCAGTACTTC
CASSTELGGEQYF
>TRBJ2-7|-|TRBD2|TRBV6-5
TGTGCCAGCAGTTCCGGACTAGCGGTTCACTACGAGCAGTACTTC
CASSSGLAVHYEQYF
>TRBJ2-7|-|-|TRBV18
TGTGCCAGCTCATTATCCGGGGCAGGGTCGGTGGACGAGCAGTACTTC
CASSLSGAGSVDEQYF
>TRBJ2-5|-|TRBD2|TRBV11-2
TGTGCCAGCAGCTTACCTCGGAGTGCGGGAGGAGCGGAGACCCAGTACTTC
CASSLPRSAGGAETQYF
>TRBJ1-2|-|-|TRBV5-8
TGTGCCAGCAGCCCGCGAGGGGGAGGGGCTAACTATGGCTACACCTTC
CASSPRGGGANYGYTF
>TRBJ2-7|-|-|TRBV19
TGTGCCAGTAGTATGTCCTACTTCCCGGTCTACGAGCAGTACTTC
CASSMSYFPVYEQYF
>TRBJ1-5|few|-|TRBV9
TGTGCCAGCAGCCACCGGGACAGCAATCAGCCCCAGCATTTT
CASSHRDSNQPQHF
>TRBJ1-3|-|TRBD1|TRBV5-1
TGCGCCAGCAGCTTGGCGGGACAGACCTCTGGAAACACCATATATTTT
CASSLAGQTSGNTIYF
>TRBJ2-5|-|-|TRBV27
TGTGCCAGCAGAAGACCAGACAGCCAAGAGACCCAGTACTTC
CASRRPDSQETQYF
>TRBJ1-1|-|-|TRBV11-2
TGTGCCAGCAGCCGGGTCGAGGAAGCTTTCTTT
CASSRVEEAFF
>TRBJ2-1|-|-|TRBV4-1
TGCGCCAGCAGCCAAGGAGGGCCAAGGAAGGGGAACTCCTACAATGAGCAGTTCTTC
CASSQGGPRKGNSYNEQFF
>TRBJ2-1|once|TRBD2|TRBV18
TGTGCCAGCTCACCATCAGGACTAGCGAGTGAGCAGTTCTTC
CASSPSGLASEQFF
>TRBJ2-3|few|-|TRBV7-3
TGTGCCAGCAGCTCGCCCCTGGGGATCCCGACCAACACAGATACGCAGTATTTT
CASSSPLGIPTNTDTQYF
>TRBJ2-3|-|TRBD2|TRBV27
TGTGCCAGCAGGTCCGGGAACTTAGGGAGCCAAGCGGGACCTAGCACAGATACGCAGTATTTT
CASRSGNLGSQAGPSTDTQYF
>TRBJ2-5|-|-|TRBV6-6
TGTGCCAGCAGTTCCCCGGACTCGACCCAGTACTTC
CASSSPDSTQYF
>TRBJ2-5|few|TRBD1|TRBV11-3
TGTGCCAGCAGCCCAACAGGGGTCGGGGAGACCCAGTACTTC
CASSPTGVGETQYF
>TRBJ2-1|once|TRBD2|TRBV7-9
TGTGCCAGCAGCTTACTAGCGGGAGGGCCTCATGAGCAGTTCTTC
CASSLLAGGPHEQFF
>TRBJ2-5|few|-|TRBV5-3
TGTGCCAGAAGCCACCAAAGGGATGAGACCCAGTACTTC
CARSHQRDETQYF